This passage covers 19 T cell receptor beta chains from one sample sequenced in a study of OX40 agonist ivuxolimab in advanced cancers. Measured with immunoSEQ multiplex PCR; TCRdb has only the in-frame clones, and not every one. The sample lists tens of thousands of clones, 80% to 90% seen once, with about 1.1% in the top ten. The sample in question was CD4+ or CD8+ T cells sorted from blood, obtained in a trial of the OX40 agonist ivuxolimab. The receptors here all came from an adult with an advanced solid tumor such as melanoma, head and neck, liver or kidney cancer.

The chain is built from TRBV29-1 and TRBJ1-1, with 8 bases fitting TRBD1. The V and J ends lost 7 bases and 3 bases, in that order; junction bases with no gene match: 4. The germline V gene has CDR1 SQVTM and CDR2 ANQGSEA. This CDR3 region has 12 residues. The CDR3 here is CSGRTGYTEAFF. The CDR3 nucleotides read TGCAGCGGCAGGACAGGGTACACTGAAGCTTTCTTT. Complete variable domain (other parts from reference TRBV29-1 and TRBJ1-1): SAVISQKPSRDICQRGTSLTIQCQVDSQVTMMFWYRQQPGQSLTLIATANQGSEATYESGFVIDKFPISRPNLTFSTLTVSNMSPEDSSIYLCSGRTGYTEAFFGQGTRLTVV.

V usage is TRBV6-6 and J usage is TRBJ2-5; 11 bases are shared with TRBD2. The CDR3 length is 16 residues. CDR1 is MNHNY, CDR2 SVGAGI, per germline (reference sequence). Losses at the gene ends were 6 bases for V and 4 bases for J; bases not matched to a gene: 10. CDR3 region: CASRELAGAPRETQYF. CDR3 nucleotide sequence: TGTGCCAGCAGAGAACTAGCGGGGGCCCCACGAGAGACCCAGTACTTC.

The V gene is TRBV30, the J gene TRBJ1-1; no clear D gene. Germline V gene sequence: CDR1 GTSNPN, CDR2 SVGIG (reference sequence). This CDR3 comprises 12 residues. Trimming left V 8 bases short and J 5 bases short, with 15 bases between. CDR3 coding DNA: TGTGCCGGATGCCGAATGGGAACTGAAGCTTTCTTT. This translates into CAGCRMGTEAFF.

The chain uses TRBV28 and TRBJ2-1; D possibly corresponds to TRBD1 (6 bases). V dropped 7 bases and J dropped 4 bases, with 11 bases sitting between them. In germline, CDR1 is MDHEN, CDR2 SYDVKM. The CDR3 has 13 residues. CDR3 residues: CASMTGHYNEQFF. The CDR3 bases are TGTGCCAGCATGACAGGACATTACAATGAGCAGTTCTTC.

The rearrangement links TRBV28 to TRBJ2-1, with 9 bases matching TRBD1. The germline gives CDR1 MDHEN, CDR2 SYDVKM. V lost 7 bases, J lost 6 bases, and 7 bases stayed unmatched. The CDR3 runs to 14 residues. CDR3: CASNVGTGINEQFF. CDR3 nucleotide sequence: TGTGCCAGCAACGTGGGGACAGGGATCAATGAGCAGTTCTTC.

The V call is TRBV19, the J call TRBJ1-1; no definite D call. CDR1 LNHDA and CDR2 SQIVND come from the germline V gene (reference sequence). With 7 bases removed from V and 5 bases from J, the gap between germline ends came to 11 bases. This CDR3 is 12 amino acids long. The DNA of the CDR3 is TGTGCCAGTATAGGGCCGAGGACTGAAGCTTTCTTT. Residues: CASIGPRTEAFF. Combining the CDR3 with reference TRBV19 and TRBJ1-1 gives the whole variable domain DGGITQSPKYLFRKEGQNVTLSCEQNLNHDAMYWYRQDPGQGLRLIYYSQIVNDFQKGDIAEGYSVSREKKESFPLTVTSAQKNPTAFYLCASIGPRTEAFFGQGTRLTVV.

The chain links TRBV28 to TRBJ2-7; maybe TRBD2 (5 bases). Germline V gives CDR1 MDHEN, CDR2 SYDVKM. This CDR3 has 11 amino acids. Trimming stripped 8 bases from V and 4 bases from J, with 9 bases between. The CDR3 coding sequence is TGTGCCAGCTCCCGGAGGTACGAGCAGTACTTC. Translation: CASSRRYEQYF.

This clone was detected once. The chain is built from TRBV7-9 and TRBJ1-4; unclear D gene. V lost 6 bases and J lost 3, with 17 bases in between. The CDR3 has 16 amino acids. The germline gives CDR1 SEHNR, CDR2 FQNEAQ (reference sequence). In DNA, the CDR3 is TGTGCCAGCAGTCTAACGAAGGGAACTGCTAATGAAAAACTGTTTTTT. This encodes CASSLTKGTANEKLFF.

The chain joins TRBV28 to TRBJ1-4, with 8 bases identical to TRBD1. Trimming removed 4 bases from V and 7 bases from J; junction bases left unmatched: 8. The CDR3 contains 15 residues. Germline assignment: CDR1 MDHEN and CDR2 SYDVKM. The CDR3 DNA reads TGTGCCAGCAGTTGGACAGGGATTCGAGGTGAAAAACTGTTTTTT. Translating gives CASSWTGIRGEKLFF.

J is TRBJ1-6 and V is TRBV21-1; TRBD1 is the table's D call, not checked against the DNA. TRBV21-1 constitutes a pseudogene. This CDR3 region has 17 residues. CDR3 region: CASSKDYAQGPDSPLHF. The CDR3 DNA follows: TGTGCCAGCAGCAAAGACTACGCACAGGGGCCGGATTCACCCCTCCACTTT.

This clone showed up just a few times. This chain uses TRBV7-9 with TRBJ1-6; D call uncertain. The germline CDR1 and CDR2 sequences are SEHNR and FQNEAQ (reference sequence). Trimming removed 2 bases at V and 7 bases at J, with 9 bases between. CDR3 length: 14 amino acids. The CDR3 sequence: CASSLMGPNSPLHF. Written as DNA, the CDR3 is TGTGCCAGCAGCTTAATGGGCCCAAATTCACCCCTCCACTTT.

The V gene is TRBV7-2, the J gene TRBJ2-2; possibly TRBD1 for D (5 bases). From germline, CDR1 is SGHTA and CDR2 FQGNSA. V was cut by 5 bases and J by 0 bases, with 10 bases left in between. The CDR3 is made up of 15 amino acids. CDR3 nucleotide sequence: TGTGCCAGCAGCCGAGACAGCACGAACACCGGGGAGCTGTTTTTT. Protein: CASSRDSTNTGELFF.

The J gene is TRBJ1-4, the V gene TRBV5-1; D perhaps matches TRBD1 (6 bases). This CDR3 is built from 13 residues. Germline CDR1 is SGHRS and CDR2 is YFSETQ. V lost 4 bases and J 7 bases, leaving 11 bases between the germline ends. CDR3 nucleotides: TGCGCCAGCAGCCTGGAAGGGGGTGAAAAACTGTTTTTT. This sequence encodes CASSLEGGEKLFF.

The chain has TRBV7-7 and TRBJ1-5; D is unclear. The CDR3 has 15 residues. From germline, CDR1 is SSHAT and CDR2 FNYEAQ (reference sequence). Between the trimmed V and J ends, which lost 7 bases and 5 bases, there was a span of 18 bases. DNA of the CDR3: TGTGCCAGCACTCCCGGCCCCGAGACCTATCAGCCCCAGCATTTT. It encodes CASTPGPETYQPQHF.

V usage is TRBV6-6 and J usage is TRBJ2-1; no firm D call. CDR1 and CDR2 from the germline V gene are MNHNY and SVGAGI (reference sequence). The CDR3 sequence is 14 residues long. V lost 2 bases and J lost 0, with 5 bases in between. The CDR3, as DNA: TGTGCCAGCAGTTACCTCCACTCCTACAATGAGCAGTTCTTC. Residues: CASSYLHSYNEQFF.

The CDR3: CASTRYPPGQGNEKLFF. The CDR3 nucleotides are TGTGCCAGTACCCGATATCCCCCGGGACAGGGTAATGAAAAACTGTTTTTT. The chain is built from TRBV19 and TRBJ1-4; the match to TRBD1 covers 9 bases. J was trimmed by 4 bases and V by 7 bases; bases with no gene match: 13. Germline V gene sequence: CDR1 LNHDA, CDR2 SQIVND (reference sequence). The CDR3 covers 17 residues.

The rearrangement uses TRBV6-6 and TRBJ1-1; unclear D gene. Germline V gene lookup returns CDR1 MNHNY and CDR2 SVGAGI (reference sequence). The CDR3 length is 12 residues. V was pared by 2 bases and J by 5 bases, with 6 bases between. Here the CDR3 reads CASSYTETEAFF. The CDR3 DNA sequence: TGTGCCAGCAGTTACACGGAAACTGAAGCTTTCTTT.

The V gene is TRBV14, the J gene TRBJ1-6; TRBD1 is a possible D gene (5 bases). Germline CDR1 reads SGHDN; CDR2 reads FVKESK. The CDR3 runs to 16 residues. Trimming left V 1 base short and J 7 bases short, with 14 bases between. The CDR3 is CASSQGGPRDNSPLHF. The CDR3 DNA reads TGTGCCAGCAGCCAAGGGGGTCCCAGGGACAATTCACCCCTCCACTTT.

This chain links TRBV4-1 with TRBJ1-5; D remains ambiguous. The CDR3 is made up of 13 amino acids. Germline V CDR1 and CDR2: MGHRA, YSYEKL. Trimming shortened V by 0 bases and J by 9 bases, and 9 bases separated the two germline ends. CDR3 in DNA: TGCGCCAGCAGCCAAGACGGGCTTTGGCCCCAGCATTTT. The encoded protein is CASSQDGLWPQHF.